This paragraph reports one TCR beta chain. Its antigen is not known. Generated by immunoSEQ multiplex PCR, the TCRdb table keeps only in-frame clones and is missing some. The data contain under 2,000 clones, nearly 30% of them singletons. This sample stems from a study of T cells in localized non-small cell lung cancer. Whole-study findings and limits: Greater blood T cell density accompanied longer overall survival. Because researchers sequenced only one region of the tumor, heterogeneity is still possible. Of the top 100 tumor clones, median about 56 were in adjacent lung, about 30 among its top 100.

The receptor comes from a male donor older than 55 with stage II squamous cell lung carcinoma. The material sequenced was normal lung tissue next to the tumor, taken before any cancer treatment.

CDR3: CASSLETMGLTGELFF. CDR3 DNA: TGCGCCAGCAGCCTCGAGACCATGGGGCTGACCGGGGAGCTGTTTTTT. The rearrangement links TRBV5-1 to TRBJ2-2; D is possibly TRBD1 (5 bases). Germline V gives CDR1 SGHRS, CDR2 YFSETQ. The CDR3 runs to 16 residues. V lost 4 bases, J lost 5 bases, and 18 bases lay in between.